One and the same sample provided the 27 T cell receptor beta chains below, sequenced in a study of T cell responses to AZD1222 COVID-19 vaccine. Libraries were prepared by immunoSEQ multiplex PCR; TCRdb keeps only in-frame clonotypes and omits some of them. The sample comprises around 140,000 clones, roughly 92% of which are singletons, and roughly 5.6% rests with the top ten. The specimen was peripheral blood, collected on day 0 of AZD1222 vaccination. The receptors come from an adult in good health.

V usage is TRBV30 and J usage is TRBJ1-6, with D perhaps matching TRBD1 (5 bases). Per the germline V gene, CDR1 is GTSNPN and CDR2 is SVGIG (reference sequence). CDR3 length equals 14 residues. Trimming left V 4 bases short and J 5 bases short, with 12 bases between. The CDR3, as DNA: TGTGCCTGGAACTGGGACCGGAATAATTCACCCCTCCACTTT. It specifies CAWNWDRNNSPLHF.

The chain joins TRBV6-2 or TRBV6-3 to TRBJ2-7, with 14 bases identical to TRBD2. Looked up from germline, CDR1 is MNHEY and CDR2 is SVGEGT. V dropped 2 bases and J dropped 1; count of bases not matched to a gene: 7. The CDR3 totals 18 residues. CDR3 bases: TGTGCCAGCAGTTACCAGGGACTAGCGGGAGTCGATTCCTACGAGCAGTACTTC. This translates into CASSYQGLAGVDSYEQYF.

The rearrangement uses TRBV6-5 and TRBJ2-1, with D perhaps TRBD1 or TRBD2 (5 bases each). Trimming stripped 9 bases from V and 2 bases from J, with 14 bases between. The CDR3 extends over 14 amino acids. The germline V gene encodes CDR1 MNHEY and CDR2 SVGAGI. The CDR3 is CASTGLPAYNEQFF. DNA for the CDR3: TGTGCCAGTACAGGACTCCCCGCCTACAATGAGCAGTTCTTC.

The CDR3 region has the DNA TGTGCCAGCAGCGACCCAGGAAACACCATATATTTT. Translating gives CASSDPGNTIYF. This chain uses TRBV7-2 with TRBJ1-3; D is unresolved. CDR1 and CDR2 (germline): SGHTA, FQGNSA. This CDR3 contains 12 residues. The V end was cut by 5 bases, the J end by 4 bases, with 6 bases between.

This chain connects TRBV9 to TRBJ2-1; 7 nucleotides agree with TRBD1. The CDR3 totals 16 residues. V gave up 4 bases and J gave up 4 bases; unmatched junction bases: 11. Per germline, CDR1 SGDLS and CDR2 YYNGEE. CDR3: CASSPTTGVGYNEQFF. The CDR3 region has the DNA TGTGCCAGCAGCCCCACAACAGGGGTAGGGTACAATGAGCAGTTCTTC.

This rearrangement joins TRBV7-8 to TRBJ2-3, with D unclear. This CDR3 is built from 15 residues. Germline V gives CDR1 SGHVS, CDR2 FQNEAQ. V gave up 2 bases and J gave up 0 bases, with 9 bases separating them. In nucleotides, the CDR3 is TGTGCCAGCAGCTTAAGGCAATATAGCACAGATACGCAGTATTTT. Amino acids: CASSLRQYSTDTQYF.

The V gene is TRBV20-1, the J gene TRBJ1-5; D uncertain. Trimming shortened V by 3 bases and J by 5 bases, and 11 bases separated the two germline ends. The germline V gene encodes CDR1 DFQATT and CDR2 SNEGSKA (reference sequence). This CDR3 is 13 amino acids long. The CDR3 DNA reads TGCAGTGCTAGTAGAGGGAGTGATCAGCCCCAGCATTTT. Its protein is CSASRGSDQPQHF.

This clone appeared a single time. V is TRBV5-1 and J is TRBJ1-4, with 9 bases fitting TRBD1. CDR3 size: 16 residues. Per germline, CDR1 SGHRS and CDR2 YFSETQ. J gave up 3 bases and V 4 bases, and 7 bases lay outside the gene matches. The CDR3: CASSRTGVGANEKLFF. For the CDR3, the DNA is TGCGCCAGCAGCAGGACAGGGGTTGGGGCTAATGAAAAACTGTTTTTT.

A word on this clone: Other nucleotide sequences in the sample specify the same CDR3. This rearrangement joins TRBV5-1 to TRBJ1-1; D remains unclear. V dropped 2 bases and J dropped 0 bases, with 8 bases sitting between them. Germline V CDR1 and CDR2: SGHRS, YFSETQ. The CDR3 extends over 14 amino acids. This CDR3 is CASSFGSMNTEAFF. CDR3 in DNA: TGCGCCAGCAGCTTCGGTTCCATGAACACTGAAGCTTTCTTT.

The J gene is TRBJ2-3, the V gene TRBV15; D not certain. The CDR3 loop spans 16 amino acids. Trimming cost V 0 bases and J 3 bases, with 13 bases left between them. CDR1 is LNHNV and CDR2 is YYDKDF in the germline V gene (reference sequence). The CDR3 DNA reads TGTGCCACCAGCAGAGATCTGGGGTCGTCGACAGATACGCAGTATTTT. This gives the protein CATSRDLGSSTDTQYF.

The V call is TRBV28, the J call TRBJ2-7; tentatively, D is TRBD1 or TRBD2 (5 bases each). Trimming left V 6 bases short and J 7 bases short, with 13 bases between. The CDR3 has 12 amino acids. Germline loops: CDR1 MDHEN, CDR2 SYDVKM. The CDR3: CASRFGTEEQYF. CDR3 DNA: TGTGCCAGCAGGTTCGGGACCGAGGAGCAGTACTTC.

The chain has TRBV5-1 and TRBJ2-5; D is unresolved. Deletions cut 0 bases from V and 6 bases from J, with 9 bases between. CDR1 and CDR2 from the germline V gene are SGHRS and YFSETQ. CDR3 length: 13 amino acids. Written as DNA, the CDR3 is TGCGCCAGCAGCTTGGGGGGTAGCCAGACCCAGTACTTC. Protein sequence: CASSLGGSQTQYF.

The V gene is TRBV28, the J gene TRBJ2-7; D might be TRBD1 (5 bases). Germline V gene lookup returns CDR1 MDHEN and CDR2 SYDVKM. V lost 2 bases to trimming and J lost 0 bases, with 8 bases between them. The CDR3 runs 14 residues. The CDR3 protein is CASSLVQGSYEQYF. DNA for the CDR3: TGTGCCAGCAGTTTAGTGCAGGGCTCCTACGAGCAGTACTTC.

V and J are TRBV7-2 and TRBJ2-3; D might be TRBD2 (6 bases). This CDR3 comprises 15 residues. Germline V gives CDR1 SGHTA, CDR2 FQGNSA. The germline V and J ends were trimmed by 5 bases and 1 base, with 13 bases remaining between them. This chain's CDR3 is CASSQRASGTDTQYF. Written as DNA, the CDR3 is TGTGCCAGCAGCCAGAGGGCTAGCGGCACAGATACGCAGTATTTT. The full variable domain, with the rest looked up from reference TRBV7-2 and TRBJ2-3, is GAGVSQSPSNKVTEKGKDVELRCDPISGHTALYWYRQSLGQGLEFLIYFQGNSAPDKSGLPSDRFSAERTGGSVSTLTIQRTQQEDSAVYLCASSQRASGTDTQYFGPGTRLTVL.

The chain joins TRBV6-1 to TRBJ1-1; D call uncertain. CDR3 length equals 14 residues. Trimming shortened V by 1 base and J by 5 bases, and 11 bases separated the two germline ends. CDR1 and CDR2 from the germline V gene are MNHNS and SASEGT. The DNA of the CDR3 is TGTGCCAGCAGTGAAGTGTTTGGGGTTACTGAAGCTTTCTTT. It is translated as CASSEVFGVTEAFF.

V gene TRBV30 combines with J gene TRBJ1-5; D gene unclear. The V gene's germline CDR1 is GTSNPN and CDR2 SVGIG (reference sequence). The V end was cut by 7 bases, the J end by 1 base, with 11 bases between. This CDR3 has 13 residues. The CDR3 sequence is CASSEGSNQPQHF. CDR3 nucleotides: TGTGCCTCCAGCGAGGGAAGCAATCAGCCCCAGCATTTT.

This sequence joins TRBV7-8 and TRBJ2-7, with D perhaps matching TRBD2 (6 bases). This CDR3 contains 13 residues. CDR1 is SGHVS and CDR2 is FQNEAQ in the germline V gene. Trimming removed 3 bases at V and 2 bases at J, with 8 bases between. The chain's CDR3 is CASSFSGAYEQYF. The CDR3 DNA is TGTGCCAGCAGCTTTTCGGGAGCCTACGAGCAGTACTTC.

The rearrangement uses TRBV7-7 and TRBJ1-1; D remains unclear. The CDR3 sequence is 13 residues long. The V and J ends lost 4 bases and 1 base respectively, with 7 bases between them. Germline V gene data show CDR1 as SSHAT and CDR2 as FNYEAQ (reference sequence). CDR3: CASSYSQNTEAFF. The CDR3 nucleotides read TGTGCCAGCAGCTATTCACAGAACACTGAAGCTTTCTTT. Complete variable domain (other parts from reference TRBV7-7 and TRBJ1-1): GAGVSQSPRYKVTKRGQDVTLRCDPISSHATLYWYQQALGQGPEFLTYFNYEAQPDKSGLPSDRFSAERPEGSISTLTIQRTEQRDSAMYRCASSYSQNTEAFFGQGTRLTVV.

V usage is TRBV3-1 (or the pseudogene TRBV3-2) and J usage is TRBJ2-4; no reliable D call. Germline assignment: CDR1 LGHDT and CDR2 YNNKEL (reference sequence). The CDR3 has 14 amino acids. Trimming stripped 0 bases from V and 7 bases from J, with 10 bases between. CDR3 residues: CASSQDLIENIQYF. The CDR3 DNA reads TGTGCCAGCAGCCAAGATTTGATCGAGAACATTCAGTACTTC.

The J gene is TRBJ2-7, the V gene TRBV6-5, with TRBD2 as a possible D gene (5 bases). This CDR3 contains 13 residues. V was cut by 4 bases and J by 7 bases, with 14 bases left in between. Germline CDR1 and CDR2: MNHEY and SVGAGI. The CDR3 loop is CASSFRGPGEQYF. The CDR3 DNA sequence: TGTGCCAGCAGTTTTCGGGGTCCGGGGGAGCAGTACTTC.

The genes are TRBV5-1 and TRBJ1-5; unclear D gene. Trimming pared 2 bases from V and 6 bases from J, leaving 12 bases between. The CDR3 is 14 residues long. CDR1 SGHRS and CDR2 YFSETQ come from the germline V gene. The CDR3 spells CASSLGGGFQPQHF. CDR3 coding DNA: TGCGCCAGCAGCTTAGGCGGAGGGTTTCAGCCCCAGCATTTT.

CDR3 sequence reads: CASSITGTDNYGYTF. As DNA, the CDR3 is TGTGCCAGCAGCATAACCGGGACGGATAACTATGGCTACACCTTC. V is TRBV7-2 and J is TRBJ1-2, with a possible D match to TRBD1 (5 bases). The CDR3 covers 15 residues. Trimming shortened V by 5 bases and J by 1 base, and 14 bases separated the two germline ends. Germline V gene sequence: CDR1 SGHTA, CDR2 FQGNSA.

The gene calls are TRBV28 and TRBJ2-1, with D perhaps matching TRBD2 (6 bases). The CDR3 covers 14 residues. The V end lost 4 bases, the J end lost 5 bases, and 12 bases lay between the germline ends. Germline V CDR1 and CDR2: MDHEN, SYDVKM. This chain's CDR3 is CASSSWTNDNEQFF. DNA of the CDR3: TGTGCCAGCAGTTCATGGACTAACGACAATGAGCAGTTCTTC.

The V call is TRBV30, the J call TRBJ2-1; the match to TRBD2 covers 7 bases. With V trimmed by 5 bases and J by 7 bases, 5 bases remained unmatched. The CDR3 extends over 12 amino acids. Germline CDR1 GTSNPN, CDR2 SVGIG (reference sequence). DNA of the CDR3: TGTGCCTGGCTAGCGGCTGGGAATGAGCAGTTCTTC. Translating it yields CAWLAAGNEQFF. The full variable domain, its missing parts supplied by reference TRBV30 and TRBJ2-1, is SQTIHQWPATLVQPVGSPLSLECTVEGTSNPNLYWYRQAAGRGLQLLFYSVGIGQISSEVPQNLSASRPQDRQFILSSKKLLLSDSGFYLCAWLAAGNEQFFGPGTRLTVL.

This rearrangement joins TRBV2 to TRBJ2-7, with 11 positions matching TRBD2. Trimming at V came to 5 bases and at J to 6 bases, leaving 3 bases not matched to a gene. The CDR3 sequence is 13 residues long. CDR1 SNHLY and CDR2 FYNNEI come from the germline V gene. The CDR3 nucleotides are TGTGCCAGCAGTCCGACTAGCGGGGCCGAGCAGTACTTC. This sequence encodes CASSPTSGAEQYF. Based on the CDR3 plus reference TRBV2 and TRBJ2-7, the full variable domain is EPEVTQTPSHQVTQMGQEVILRCVPISNHLYFYWYRQILGQKVEFLVSFYNNEISEKSEIFDDQFSVERPDGSNFTLKIRSTKLEDSAMYFCASSPTSGAEQYFGPGTRLTVT.

This sequence joins TRBV18 and TRBJ2-1; tentative D call: TRBD1 (5 bases). Trimming cost V 3 bases and J 5 bases, with 8 bases left between them. Germline V CDR1 and CDR2: KGHSH, LQKENI. CDR3 length equals 13 residues. The CDR3 nucleotides are TGTGCCAGCTCACCGGGGCAGAACAATGAGCAGTTCTTC. It codes for CASSPGQNNEQFF.

The genes are TRBV6-1 and TRBJ2-1; D is undetermined. Germline lookup yields CDR1 MNHNS and CDR2 SASEGT. V was trimmed by 1 base and J by 10 bases, leaving 11 bases between them. This CDR3 is built from 13 residues. CDR3 coding DNA: TGTGCCAGCAGTGAAGGGGCTCCTGTGGAGCAGTTCTTC. It codes for CASSEGAPVEQFF.